This entry concerns a single T cell receptor beta chain. The protocol was immunoSEQ multiplex PCR, while the TCRdb copy is restricted to in-frame clones and leaves out a portion. The sample lists 130,000 or so clones; under 90% were seen once. These data originate in a study of T cell responses to AZD1222 COVID-19 vaccine. The ends lost 8 bases at V and 2 bases at J; junction bases unmatched: 13. This CDR3 has 16 amino acids. Germline loops: CDR1 MNHEY, CDR2 SMNVEV (reference sequence). The chain couples TRBV27 to TRBJ2-7; 9 bases are shared with TRBD1. Specimen: peripheral blood, collected on day 0 of AZD1222 vaccination. The receptor was isolated from an adult in good health. The CDR3 bases are TGTGCCAGCGGCTTTTTAGGGGGACAGGGACCCTACGAGCAGTACTTC. Translation gives CASGFLGGQGPYEQYF.